These 13 T cell receptor beta chains were all obtained from the same sample, sequenced in a study of cytomegalovirus exposure and HLA in healthy donors. Sequenced by immunoSEQ multiplex PCR; TCRdb stores in-frame clones only, minus some. The sample consists of about 280,000 clones, more than 75% of them appearing once. Sequencing used PBMCs. These receptors came from a woman aged 18-29 years in good health and CMV-seronegative.

V usage is TRBV27 and J usage is TRBJ2-3, with a weak D call TRBD2 (5 bases). The germline gives CDR1 MNHEY, CDR2 SMNVEV (reference sequence). V lost 7 bases and J 0 bases, leaving 17 bases between the germline ends. The CDR3 extends over 16 amino acids. The CDR3 here is CASTPSFGESTDTQYF. CDR3 in DNA: TGTGCCAGCACCCCCTCGTTCGGGGAGAGCACAGATACGCAGTATTTT.

The chain combines TRBV28 with TRBJ2-5; 7 positions agree with TRBD2. The CDR3 is 13 residues long. The ends lost 5 bases at V and 7 bases at J; junction bases unmatched: 7. Germline V lookup: CDR1 MDHEN, CDR2 SYDVKM. Here the CDR3 DNA reads TGTGCCAGCAGTCAAGGGACTAAGGCGACCCAGTACTTC. Protein sequence: CASSQGTKATQYF.

The chain links TRBV7-9 to TRBJ1-1, with unresolved D. CDR1 and CDR2 from the germline V gene are SEHNR and FQNEAQ (reference sequence). V was pared by 6 bases and J by 3 bases, with 14 bases between. This CDR3 region has 14 residues. This CDR3 is CASSPGSFDTEAFF. The CDR3 DNA is TGTGCCAGCAGTCCGGGTTCCTTCGACACTGAAGCTTTCTTT.

The rearrangement joins TRBV13 to TRBJ2-1; 8 bases fit TRBD2. V lost 4 bases to trimming and J lost 1 base; unmatched junction nucleotides: 6. The V gene's germline CDR1 is PRHDT and CDR2 FYEKMQ (reference sequence). The CDR3 sequence is 16 residues long. The CDR3 coding sequence is TGTGCCAGCAGCTCTTTTAGCGGGATTTCCTACAATGAGCAGTTCTTC. Translated, it gives CASSSFSGISYNEQFF.

The CDR3 spells CASKVRQGDGNTIYF. Written as DNA, the CDR3 is TGTGCCAGCAAGGTACGGCAGGGTGATGGAAACACCATATATTTT. The chain joins TRBV2 to TRBJ1-3; weak D call: TRBD1 (5 bases). The CDR3 runs to 15 residues. Germline CDR1 is SNHLY and CDR2 is FYNNEI. Trimming shortened V by 7 bases and J by 3 bases, and 16 bases separated the two germline ends. The whole variable domain, filled in from reference TRBV2 and TRBJ1-3, reads EPEVTQTPSHQVTQMGQEVILRCVPISNHLYFYWYRQILGQKVEFLVSFYNNEISEKSEIFDDQFSVERPDGSNFTLKIRSTKLEDSAMYFCASKVRQGDGNTIYFGEGSWLTVV.

The chain joins TRBV11-2 to TRBJ2-7, with 9 bases identical to TRBD2. CDR1 and CDR2 from the germline V gene are SGHAT and FQNNGV. The CDR3 contains 19 residues. V shed 4 bases and J 1 base; nucleotides not matched to a gene: 17. The chain's CDR3 is CASSSTGILAGRLSYEQYF. The CDR3 bases are TGTGCCAGCAGCTCTACCGGCATACTAGCGGGCCGACTTTCCTACGAGCAGTACTTC.

This clone has only a few counts. V is TRBV11-3 and J is TRBJ2-1; 7 bases fit TRBD2. Trimming at V came to 1 base and at J to 8 bases, leaving 5 bases not matched to a gene. Germline CDR1 is SGHNT and CDR2 is YENEEA. The CDR3 has 14 residues. Written as DNA, the CDR3 is TGTGCCAGCAGCTTAGCCCCGGCGGGAGATGAGCAGTTCTTC. It encodes CASSLAPAGDEQFF.

The chain employs TRBV7-9 and TRBJ2-1; the D is unclear. Germline loops: CDR1 SEHNR, CDR2 FQNEAQ (reference sequence). The CDR3 runs 14 residues. Between the trimmed V and J ends, which lost 5 bases and 8 bases, there was a span of 16 bases. The CDR3 DNA reads TGTGCCAGCAGCCTGGCCCTTAACCAACATGAGCAGTTCTTC. Amino acids: CASSLALNQHEQFF.

The chain is built from TRBV6-5 and TRBJ2-7; a possible D gene is TRBD2 (5 bases). V lost 3 bases, J lost 7 bases, and 13 bases lay in between. This CDR3 comprises 13 residues. CDR1 is MNHEY and CDR2 is SVGAGI in the germline V gene. In nucleotides, the CDR3 is TGTGCCAGCAGTTATTTTCCGCCGGGGGAGCAGTACTTC. It yields the protein CASSYFPPGEQYF.

This clone occurred once. CDR3 DNA: TGTGCCAGCAGGGGGAGGACTGGTCAGGGGGGCGAGCAGTACTTC. It yields the protein CASRGRTGQGGEQYF. The V and J genes are TRBV6-1 and TRBJ2-7; D possibly corresponds to TRBD1 (7 bases). The length of the CDR3 is 15 residues. CDR1 is MNHNS, CDR2 SASEGT, per germline. Trimming took off 6 bases at V and 6 bases at J, with 21 bases between the two ends.

A word on this clone: A read error may account for a junction end that differs from germline. Distinct nucleotide sequences in the sample also encode this CDR3. The J gene is TRBJ2-7, the V gene TRBV29-1, with 8 positions matching TRBD2. The CDR3 runs to 12 residues. Germline V gene sequence: CDR1 SQVTM, CDR2 ANQGSEA. The CDR3, as DNA: TGCAGCGTTGCCCGGGAGGGTGCCGAGCAGTACTTT. Its translation: CSVAREGAEQYF.

This chain links TRBV18 with TRBJ2-7; D possibly corresponds to TRBD2 (6 bases). V lost 6 bases, J lost 7 bases, and 16 bases lay in between. Germline V lookup: CDR1 KGHSH, CDR2 LQKENI. The CDR3 runs to 13 residues. The CDR3 loop reads CASSPWGEEEQYF. The CDR3 DNA reads as TGTGCCAGCTCCCCATGGGGGGAGGAGGAGCAGTACTTC.

The gene calls are TRBV6-1 and TRBJ2-7; perhaps TRBD2 as D (5 bases). CDR1 and CDR2 from the germline V gene are MNHNS and SASEGT. Trimming took 6 bases from V and 4 from J, leaving 13 bases between them. The CDR3 spans 13 residues. The CDR3 DNA reads TGTGCCAGCAGCTTTACTAGTTTATACGAGCAGTACTTC. Protein product: CASSFTSLYEQYF.